This T cell receptor beta chain was recovered during a study of T cell clonotyping in hematopoietic cell transplantation. Regarding this clone: Its target is unknown.

Sequenced by immunoSEQ multiplex PCR; TCRdb stores in-frame clones only, minus some. The data hold 9,500 to 12,000 clones, with 89% observed a single time. Broader study findings: No sorting was done, leaving CD4 and CD8 contributions mixed.

Trimming pared 4 bases from V and 2 bases from J, leaving 8 bases between. Germline lookup yields CDR1 MGHDK and CDR2 SYGVNS. The CDR3 runs 13 residues. The source is a male patient over 55 who had an allogeneic stem cell transplant from an unrelated donor, so the T cells may come from the graft donor. Some clones in this sample may be carry-over from other donors' samples. The chain is built from TRBV25-1 and TRBJ2-5; D gene uncertain. Sequencing was performed on PBMCs, taken 180 days after allogeneic stem cell transplant. CDR3 DNA sequence: TGTGCCAGCAGTGTGGCCGAACAAGAGACCCAGTACTTC. Translating gives CASSVAEQETQYF. Drawing the rest from reference TRBV25-1 and TRBJ2-5, the complete variable domain is EADIYQTPRYLVIGTGKKITLECSQTMGHDKMYWYQQDPGMELHLIHYSYGVNSTEKGDLSSESTVSRIRTEHFPLTLESARPSHTSQYLCASSVAEQETQYFGPGTRLLVL.